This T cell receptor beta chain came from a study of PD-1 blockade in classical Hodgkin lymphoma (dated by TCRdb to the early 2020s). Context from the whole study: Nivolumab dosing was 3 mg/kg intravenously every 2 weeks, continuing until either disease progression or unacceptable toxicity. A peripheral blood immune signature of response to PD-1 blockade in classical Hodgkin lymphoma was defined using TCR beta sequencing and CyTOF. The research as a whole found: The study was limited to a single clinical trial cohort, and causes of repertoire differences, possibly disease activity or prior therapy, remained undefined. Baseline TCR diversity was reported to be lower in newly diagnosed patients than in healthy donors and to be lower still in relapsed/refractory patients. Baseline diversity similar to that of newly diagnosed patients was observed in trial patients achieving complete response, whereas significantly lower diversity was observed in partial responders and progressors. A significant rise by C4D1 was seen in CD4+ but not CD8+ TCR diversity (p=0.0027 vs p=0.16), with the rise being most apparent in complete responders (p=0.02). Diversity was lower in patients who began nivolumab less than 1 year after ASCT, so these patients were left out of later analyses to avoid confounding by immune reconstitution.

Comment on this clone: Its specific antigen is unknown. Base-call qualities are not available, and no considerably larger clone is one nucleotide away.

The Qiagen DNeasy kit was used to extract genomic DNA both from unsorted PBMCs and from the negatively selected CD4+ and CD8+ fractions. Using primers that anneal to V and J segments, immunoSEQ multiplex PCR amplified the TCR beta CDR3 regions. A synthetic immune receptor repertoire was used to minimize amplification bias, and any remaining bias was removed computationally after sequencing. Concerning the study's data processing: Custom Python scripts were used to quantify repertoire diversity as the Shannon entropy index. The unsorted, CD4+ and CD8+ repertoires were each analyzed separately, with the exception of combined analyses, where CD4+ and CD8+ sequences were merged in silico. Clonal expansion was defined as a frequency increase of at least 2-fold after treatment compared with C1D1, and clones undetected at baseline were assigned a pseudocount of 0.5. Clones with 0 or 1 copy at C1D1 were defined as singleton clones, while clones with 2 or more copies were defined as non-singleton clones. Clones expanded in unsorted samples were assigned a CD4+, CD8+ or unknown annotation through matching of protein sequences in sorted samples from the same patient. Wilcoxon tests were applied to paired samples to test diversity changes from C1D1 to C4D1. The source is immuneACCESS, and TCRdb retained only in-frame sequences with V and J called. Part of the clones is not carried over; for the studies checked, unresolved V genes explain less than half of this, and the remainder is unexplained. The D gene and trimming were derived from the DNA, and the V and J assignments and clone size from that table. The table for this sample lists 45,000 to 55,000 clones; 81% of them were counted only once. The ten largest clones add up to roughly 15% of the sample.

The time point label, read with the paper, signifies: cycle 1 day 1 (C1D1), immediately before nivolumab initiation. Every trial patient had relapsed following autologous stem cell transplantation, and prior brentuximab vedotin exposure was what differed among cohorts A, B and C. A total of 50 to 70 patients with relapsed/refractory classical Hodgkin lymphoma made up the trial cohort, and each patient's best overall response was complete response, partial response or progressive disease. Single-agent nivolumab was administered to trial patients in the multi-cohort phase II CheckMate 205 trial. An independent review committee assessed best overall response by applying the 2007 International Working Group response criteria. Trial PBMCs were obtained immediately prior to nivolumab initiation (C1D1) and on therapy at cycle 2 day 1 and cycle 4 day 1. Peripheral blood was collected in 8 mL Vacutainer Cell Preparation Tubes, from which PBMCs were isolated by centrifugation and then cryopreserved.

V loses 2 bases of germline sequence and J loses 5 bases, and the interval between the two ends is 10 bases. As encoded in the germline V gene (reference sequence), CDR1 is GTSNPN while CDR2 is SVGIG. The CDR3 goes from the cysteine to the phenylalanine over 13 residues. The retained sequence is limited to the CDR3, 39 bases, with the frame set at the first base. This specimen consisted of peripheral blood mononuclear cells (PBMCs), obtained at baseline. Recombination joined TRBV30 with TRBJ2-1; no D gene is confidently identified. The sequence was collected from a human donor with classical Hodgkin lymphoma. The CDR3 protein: CAWSSQRNNEQFF. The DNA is TGTGCCTGGAGTAGCCAGAGGAACAATGAGCAGTTCTTC.